This T cell receptor beta chain was obtained from a study of blood T cells in healthy people across ages. About this clonotype itself: A single base separates this from a much larger clone, so it may be a read error.

The CDR3 consists of 13 residues. Together with a sample-barcoded 5' primer, a J-beta primer mix was included in a second PCR lasting about 6 to 11 cycles. TCRdb reprocessed the 5' RACE reads via MiXCR and lists one record per CDR3 protein. The sample yields over 600,000 distinct CDR3 sequences, about 46% seen once. This rearrangement joins TRBV12-3 or TRBV12-4 to TRBJ2-7, with 8 bases aligning to TRBD1. The specimen was blood. The receptor comes from an elderly man in good health. The CDR3 here is CTSRQTGGYEQYF. CDR3 nucleotides: TGTACCAGCAGACAAACAGGGGGCTACGAGCAGTACTTC.